The entry below describes one T cell receptor (beta chain). The length of the CDR3 is 17 residues. Trimming at V came to 4 bases and at J to 1 base, leaving 11 bases not matched to a gene. CDR1 and CDR2 from the germline V gene are SGHRS and YFSETQ. This sample is drawn from a study of blood T cell repertoires in COVID-19. Study as a whole: The origin of the acute and convalescent COVID-19 samples was the United States, Italy and Spain.

Sequencing used immunoSEQ multiplex PCR; TCRdb keeps in-frame clones, though not all of them. The table records under 350,000 clones, approximately 83% of them present only once. The chain couples TRBV5-1 to TRBJ1-1, with 9 bases matching TRBD1. Sequencing used peripheral blood. The source of this sequence is a woman aged 45-65 years who had recovered from COVID-19. CDR3 in DNA: TGCGCCAGCAGCCCCGTCCCGGGACAGGGATCGAACACTGAAGCTTTCTTT. Its protein product is CASSPVPGQGSNTEAFF.